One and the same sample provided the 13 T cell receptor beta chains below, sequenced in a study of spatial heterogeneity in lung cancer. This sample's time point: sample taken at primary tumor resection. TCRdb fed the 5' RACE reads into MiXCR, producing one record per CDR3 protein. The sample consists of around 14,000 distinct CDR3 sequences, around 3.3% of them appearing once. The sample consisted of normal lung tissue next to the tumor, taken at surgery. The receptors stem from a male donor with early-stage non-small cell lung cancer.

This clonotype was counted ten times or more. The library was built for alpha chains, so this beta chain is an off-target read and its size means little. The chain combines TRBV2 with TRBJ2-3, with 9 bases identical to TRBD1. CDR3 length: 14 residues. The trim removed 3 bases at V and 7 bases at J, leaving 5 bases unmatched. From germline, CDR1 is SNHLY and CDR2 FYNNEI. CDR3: CASSEGTGINTQYF. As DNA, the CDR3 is TGTGCCAGCAGTGAGGGGACAGGGATAAATACGCAGTATTTT.

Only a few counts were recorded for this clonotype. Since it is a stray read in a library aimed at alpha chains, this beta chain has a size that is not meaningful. CDR3 nucleotide sequence: TGTGCCAGCAGGGGGAGGTATGAGCAGTTCTTC. Its protein is CASRGRYEQFF. This chain links TRBV11-3 with TRBJ2-1; a possible D gene is TRBD2 (6 bases). Trimming shortened V by 6 bases and J by 8 bases, and 8 bases separated the two germline ends. The germline V gene encodes CDR1 SGHNT and CDR2 YENEEA. The CDR3 spans 11 residues. Complete variable domain (other parts from reference TRBV11-3 and TRBJ2-1): EAGVVQSPRYKIIEKKQPVAFWCNPISGHNTLYWYLQNLGQGPELLIRYENEEAVDDSQLPKDRFSAERLKGVDSTLKIQPAELGDSAVYLCASRGRYEQFFGPGTRLTVL.

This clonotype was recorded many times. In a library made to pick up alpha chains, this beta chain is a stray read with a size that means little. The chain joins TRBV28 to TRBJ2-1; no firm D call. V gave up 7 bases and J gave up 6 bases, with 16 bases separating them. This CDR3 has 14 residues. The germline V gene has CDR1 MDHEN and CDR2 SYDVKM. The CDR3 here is CASTPDGPVNEQFF. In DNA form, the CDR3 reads TGTGCCAGCACCCCTGACGGGCCCGTCAATGAGCAGTTCTTC. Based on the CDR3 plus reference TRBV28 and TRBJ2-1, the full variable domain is DVKVTQSSRYLVKRTGEKVFLECVQDMDHENMFWYRQDPGLGLRLIYFSYDVKMKEKGDIPEGYSVSREKKERFSLILESASTNQTSMYLCASTPDGPVNEQFFGPGTRLTVL.

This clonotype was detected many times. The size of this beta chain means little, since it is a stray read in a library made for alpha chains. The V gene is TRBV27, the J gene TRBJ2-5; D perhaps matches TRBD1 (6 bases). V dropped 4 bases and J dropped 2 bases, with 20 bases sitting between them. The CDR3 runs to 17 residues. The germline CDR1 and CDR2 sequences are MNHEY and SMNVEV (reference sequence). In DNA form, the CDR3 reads TGTGCCAGCAGTTCCCGCGGACAGCGCCCGTATCAAGAGACCCAGTACTTC. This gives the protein CASSSRGQRPYQETQYF.

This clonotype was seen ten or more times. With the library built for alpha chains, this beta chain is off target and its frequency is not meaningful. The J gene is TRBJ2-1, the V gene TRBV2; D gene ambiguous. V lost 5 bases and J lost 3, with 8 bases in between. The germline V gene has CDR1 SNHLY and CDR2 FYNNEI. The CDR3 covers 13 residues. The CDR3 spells CASSTSSYNEQFF. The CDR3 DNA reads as TGTGCCAGCAGTACGAGCAGCTACAATGAGCAGTTCTTC.

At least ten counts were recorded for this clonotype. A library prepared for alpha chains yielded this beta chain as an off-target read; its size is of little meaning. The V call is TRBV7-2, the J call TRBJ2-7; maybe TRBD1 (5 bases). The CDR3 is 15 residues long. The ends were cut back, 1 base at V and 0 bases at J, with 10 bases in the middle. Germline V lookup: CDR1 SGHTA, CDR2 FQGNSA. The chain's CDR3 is CASSLVRQISYEQYF. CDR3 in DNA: TGTGCCAGCAGCTTAGTTCGACAGATCTCCTACGAGCAGTACTTC.

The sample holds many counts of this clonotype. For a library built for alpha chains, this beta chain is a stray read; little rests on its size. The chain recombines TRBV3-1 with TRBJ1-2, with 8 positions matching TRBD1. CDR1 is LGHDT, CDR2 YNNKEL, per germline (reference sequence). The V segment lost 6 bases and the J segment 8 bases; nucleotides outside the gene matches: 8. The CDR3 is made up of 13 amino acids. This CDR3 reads CASSTTGDGGYTF. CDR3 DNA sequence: TGTGCCAGCAGTACGACAGGGGACGGAGGCTACACCTTC.

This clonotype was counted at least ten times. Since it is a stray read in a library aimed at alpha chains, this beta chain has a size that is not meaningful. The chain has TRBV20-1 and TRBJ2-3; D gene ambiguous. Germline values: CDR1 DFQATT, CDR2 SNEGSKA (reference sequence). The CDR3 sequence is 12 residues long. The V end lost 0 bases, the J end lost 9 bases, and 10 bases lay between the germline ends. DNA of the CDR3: TGCAGTGCTAGAGATAATTTGGGGACGCAGTATTTT. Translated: CSARDNLGTQYF.

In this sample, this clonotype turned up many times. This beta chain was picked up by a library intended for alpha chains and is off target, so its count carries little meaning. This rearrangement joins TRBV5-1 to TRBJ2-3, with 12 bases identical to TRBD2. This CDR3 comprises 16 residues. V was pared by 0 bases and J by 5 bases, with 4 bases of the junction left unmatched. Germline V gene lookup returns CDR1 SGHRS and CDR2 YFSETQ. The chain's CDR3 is CASSLGLAGAGDTQYF. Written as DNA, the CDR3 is TGCGCCAGCAGCTTGGGACTAGCGGGAGCGGGAGATACGCAGTATTTT.

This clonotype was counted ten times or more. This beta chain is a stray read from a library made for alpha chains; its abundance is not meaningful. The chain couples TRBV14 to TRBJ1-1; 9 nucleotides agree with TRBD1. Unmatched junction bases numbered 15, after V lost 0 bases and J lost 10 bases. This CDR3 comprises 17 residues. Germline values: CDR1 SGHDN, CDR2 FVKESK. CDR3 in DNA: TGTGCCAGCAGCCAAGAAGTAGGGACAGGGATTTTTCAGGGAGCTTTCTTT. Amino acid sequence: CASSQEVGTGIFQGAFF.

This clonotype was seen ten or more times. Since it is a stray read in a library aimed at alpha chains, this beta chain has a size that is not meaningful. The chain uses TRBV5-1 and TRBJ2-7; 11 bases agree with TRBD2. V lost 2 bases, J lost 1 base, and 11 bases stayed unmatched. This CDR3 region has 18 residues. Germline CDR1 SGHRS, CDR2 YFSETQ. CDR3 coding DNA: TGCGCCAGCAGCTTACGGGGGGTTGGGACTAGCGGTTCCTACGAGCAGTACTTC. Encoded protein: CASSLRGVGTSGSYEQYF.

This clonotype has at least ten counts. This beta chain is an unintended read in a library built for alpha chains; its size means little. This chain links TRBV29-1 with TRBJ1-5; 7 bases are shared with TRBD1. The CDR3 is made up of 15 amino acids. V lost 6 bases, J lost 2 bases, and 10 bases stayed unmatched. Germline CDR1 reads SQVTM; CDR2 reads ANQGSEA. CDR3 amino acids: CSVIIEGAGNQPQHF. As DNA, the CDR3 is TGCAGCGTCATTATAGAGGGGGCTGGCAATCAGCCCCAGCATTTT.

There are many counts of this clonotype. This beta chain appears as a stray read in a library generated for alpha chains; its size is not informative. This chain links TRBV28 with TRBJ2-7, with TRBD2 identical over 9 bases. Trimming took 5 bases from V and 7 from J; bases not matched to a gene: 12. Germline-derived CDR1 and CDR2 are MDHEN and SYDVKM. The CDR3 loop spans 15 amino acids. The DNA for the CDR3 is TGTGCCAGCAGTCCCGGTCTCGCTAGCGGGGCGGAGCAGTACTTC. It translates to CASSPGLASGAEQYF.